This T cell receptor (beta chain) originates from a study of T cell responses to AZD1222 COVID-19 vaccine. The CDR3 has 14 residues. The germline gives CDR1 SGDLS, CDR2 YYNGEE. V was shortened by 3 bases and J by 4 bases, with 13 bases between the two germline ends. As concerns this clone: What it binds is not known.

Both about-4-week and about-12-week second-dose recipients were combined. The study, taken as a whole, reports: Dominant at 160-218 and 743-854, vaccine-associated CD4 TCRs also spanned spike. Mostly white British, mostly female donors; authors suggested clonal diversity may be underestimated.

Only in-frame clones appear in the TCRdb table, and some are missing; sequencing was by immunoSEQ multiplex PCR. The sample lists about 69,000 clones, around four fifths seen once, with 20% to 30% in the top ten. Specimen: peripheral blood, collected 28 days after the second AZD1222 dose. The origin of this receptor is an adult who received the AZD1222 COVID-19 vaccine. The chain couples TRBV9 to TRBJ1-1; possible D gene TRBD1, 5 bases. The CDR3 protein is CASSAAPTATEAFF. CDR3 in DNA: TGTGCCAGCAGCGCGGCCCCGACAGCCACTGAAGCTTTCTTT. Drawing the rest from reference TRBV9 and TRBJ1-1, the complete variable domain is DSGVTQTPKHLITATGQRVTLRCSPRSGDLSVYWYQQSLDQGLQFLIQYYNGEERAKGNILERFSAQQFPDLHSELNLSSLELGDSALYFCASSAAPTATEAFFGQGTRLTVV.